These T cell receptor beta chains were read from a single sample in a study of T cell repertoires and HLA-DP antigens. Here immunoSEQ multiplex PCR was the method, and the copy in TCRdb shows in-frame clones only, minus some. The sample records around 90,000 clones, 86% being singletons. These receptors' antigens are unknown. Sequenced sample: CD4+ T cells from PBMCs. Every receptor here comes from a middle-aged man in good health and CMV-seronegative. The conserved cysteine and the conserved F or W are not part of the CDR3 here.

12 | TRBJ2-7 | TRBV5-4 | ASSFVAGSYEQY
15 | TRBJ2-2 | TRBV7-8 | ASSKPTGLAGAGELF
13 | TRBJ2-3 | TRBV6-1 | ASSGLAGSTDTQY
14 | TRBJ2-3 | TRBV21-1 | ASSKGPARRADTQY
11 | TRBJ1-6 | TRBV30 | AWRAGNNSPLH
13 | TRBJ2-1 | TRBV7-9 | ASSLGSFSYNEQF
12 | TRBJ2-7 | TRBV28 | ASSLLGGVARAA
12 | TRBJ1-5 | TRBV5-6 | ASSLGGLGQPQH
11 | TRBJ2-7 | TRBV16 | ASSLTGEYEQY
14 | TRBJ2-1 | TRBV7-9 | ASSPSDSGTSGEQF
13 | TRBJ2-2 | TRBV9 | ASSVSGGAAGELF
13 | TRBJ1-3 | TRBV7-2 | ASRTDLLSGNTIY
12 | TRBJ2-5 | TRBV30 | AWSKPAGGKTQY
12 | TRBJ2-7 | TRBV11-2 | ASSSDPNSYEQY
12 | TRBJ2-5 | TRBV6-5 | ASSDPGVGETQY
10 | TRBJ2-3 | TRBV7-2 | ASSPISDTQY
13 | TRBJ1-2 | TRBV9 | ASSAATGGGYGYT
9 | TRBJ1-2 | TRBV7-9 | ASTRVRGYT
13 | TRBJ1-2 | TRBV11-2 | ASSLDLAGDPGYT
18 | TRBJ1-2 | TRBV18 | ASSTPPQGFVRNKSYGYT
11 | TRBJ2-3 | TRBV29-1 | SVRGQLTDTQY
13 | TRBJ2-7 | TRBV4-2 | ASSQAGQSSYEQY
12 | TRBJ1-6 | TRBV6-5 | ASRPGQNNSPLH
14 | TRBJ2-3 | TRBV11-2 | ASSLFWRTSTDTQY
14 | TRBJ2-5 | TRBV27 | ASSWGGRGPQETQY
13 | TRBJ2-7 | TRBV4-2 | ASSLTAGASYEQY
9 | TRBJ2-5 | TRBV7-9 | ASSFSETQY